These 15 T cell receptor beta chains originate from one sample sequenced in a study of somatic mutations in cytotoxic T cells in rheumatoid arthritis. Some clones are missing from TCRdb's copy, which holds only in-frame ones; the method was immunoSEQ multiplex PCR. The table lists about 15,000 clones, roughly 77% of them singletons. Sequenced material: CD8+ T cells sorted from blood. The receptor set was obtained from an adult with rheumatoid arthritis.

The sample holds a few counts of this clone. The V gene is TRBV27, the J gene TRBJ2-1; 9 bases map to TRBD2. Germline assignment: CDR1 MNHEY and CDR2 SMNVEV (reference sequence). J gave up 9 bases and V 6 bases, and 15 bases lay outside the gene matches. The CDR3 is 16 amino acids. CDR3 DNA sequence: TGTGCCAGCAGCTCCCTCAGTAGCGGGAGTTCCGGTGAGCAGTTCTTC. Protein: CASSSLSSGSSGEQFF.

The sample holds a few counts of this clone. The V call is TRBV7-9, the J call TRBJ2-7; no reliable D call. CDR1 SEHNR and CDR2 FQNEAQ come from the germline V gene (reference sequence). V lost 1 base and J lost 2, with 9 bases in between. The CDR3 totals 14 residues. The CDR3 loop reads CASSLGPRAYEQYF. CDR3 DNA: TGTGCCAGCAGCTTAGGGCCCCGAGCCTACGAGCAGTACTTC.

The rearrangement links TRBV14 to TRBJ2-1, with D hard to call. With 1 base removed from V and 8 bases from J, the gap between germline ends came to 12 bases. The CDR3 spans 14 residues. The germline CDR1 and CDR2 sequences are SGHDN and FVKESK. The CDR3 loop reads CASSQAPYGDEQFF. The CDR3, as DNA: TGTGCCAGCAGCCAAGCCCCCTACGGCGATGAGCAGTTCTTC.

The CDR3 here is CASSEGEQYF. The CDR3 DNA follows: TGTGCCAGCAGTGAAGGCGAGCAGTACTTC. V is TRBV6-1 and J is TRBJ2-7; D remains ambiguous. The ends were cut back, 1 base at V and 6 bases at J, with 1 base in the middle. Germline V lookup: CDR1 MNHNS, CDR2 SASEGT. The CDR3 covers 10 residues.

This clone was seen a handful of times. The genes are TRBV5-6 and TRBJ2-2; tentative D call: TRBD2 (6 bases). Germline V gene sequence: CDR1 SGHDT, CDR2 YYEEEE. CDR3 length: 16 amino acids. V was cut by 5 bases and J by 3 bases, with 17 bases left in between. CDR3: CASSLRGPGDTGELFF. In DNA, the CDR3 is TGTGCCAGCAGTCTGCGGGGCCCCGGGGACACCGGGGAGCTGTTTTTT.

A few counts support this clone. This chain connects TRBV4-2 to TRBJ1-1; no definite D call. The CDR3 length is 14 residues. The V end lost 3 bases, the J end lost 8 bases, and 16 bases lay between the germline ends. In germline, CDR1 is LGHNA, CDR2 YNFKEQ. CDR3 sequence (DNA): TGTGCCAGCAGCCACTATAGACCTGCCAGCGAAGCTTTCTTT. Amino acid sequence: CASSHYRPASEAFF.

The chain combines TRBV10-3 with TRBJ2-7; D could derive from TRBD1 or TRBD2 (5 bases each). This CDR3 has 13 residues. V was clipped by 8 bases and J by 2 bases, with 13 bases between them. Germline CDR1 and CDR2: ENHRY and SYGVKD. CDR3 protein: CAIGTYDTYEQYF. The CDR3 coding sequence is TGTGCCATCGGGACGTACGACACCTACGAGCAGTACTTC.

This clone was found a few times. The V and J genes are TRBV7-9 and TRBJ2-1, with TRBD1 matching 8 bases. This CDR3 spans 16 amino acids. The V gene end was trimmed by 5 bases and the J gene end by 0 bases; junction bases not matched to a gene: 6. Germline CDR1 and CDR2: SEHNR and FQNEAQ (reference sequence). This chain's CDR3 is CASSARQGSSYNEQFF. The DNA of the CDR3 is TGTGCCAGCAGCGCCCGACAGGGGAGCTCCTACAATGAGCAGTTCTTC.

This chain joins TRBV10-3 and TRBJ1-2; D gene unclear. V shed 8 bases and J shed 5 bases, with 15 bases lying between them. CDR3 length: 13 amino acids. Looked up from germline, CDR1 is ENHRY and CDR2 is SYGVKD. The CDR3 DNA reads as TGTGCCATCCGGATCGAACAGTATTATGGCTACACCTTC. It specifies CAIRIEQYYGYTF.

Only one count was recorded for this clone. The chain has TRBV6-5 and TRBJ2-1; possibly TRBD2 for D (5 bases). The CDR3 runs 13 residues. Germline V gene sequence: CDR1 MNHEY, CDR2 SVGAGI. Trimming cost V 7 bases and J 10 bases, with 17 bases left between them. CDR3 loop: CASKTFGLAEQFF. In DNA form, the CDR3 reads TGTGCCAGCAAAACCTTTGGACTCGCGGAGCAGTTCTTC.

In nucleotides, the CDR3 is TGTGCCAGCAGCTTAGGACAGGGCAAAACCTACGAGCAGTACTTC. Encoded protein: CASSLGQGKTYEQYF. This chain links TRBV7-7 with TRBJ2-7, with 7 positions matching TRBD1. Germline V lookup: CDR1 SSHAT, CDR2 FNYEAQ (reference sequence). The CDR3 extends over 15 amino acids. Trimming at V came to 1 base and at J to 2 bases, leaving 5 bases not matched to a gene.

This clone has just a few counts. The J gene is TRBJ2-7, the V gene TRBV5-1; the D gene is possibly TRBD2 (6 bases). The CDR3 has 13 residues. Germline V gene lookup returns CDR1 SGHRS and CDR2 YFSETQ. Trimming left V 3 bases short and J 3 bases short, with 10 bases between. CDR3 coding DNA: TGCGCCAGCAGCTACTCTAGCGACTACGAGCAGTACTTC. Translation: CASSYSSDYEQYF.

The chain recombines TRBV11-2 with TRBJ1-2, with D perhaps TRBD1 (5 bases). V lost 7 bases and J lost 8, with 17 bases in between. The CDR3 runs 13 residues. Germline-derived CDR1 and CDR2 are SGHAT and FQNNGV. The CDR3 DNA follows: TGTGCCAGCAAGACATGGGGCAGGGAGGGCTACACCTTC. Amino acid sequence: CASKTWGREGYTF.

This chain joins TRBV7-8 and TRBJ1-1; D is unclear. This CDR3 has 14 residues. CDR1 and CDR2 (germline): SGHVS, FQNEAQ. Trimming cost V 3 bases and J 11 bases, with 19 bases left between them. Here the CDR3 reads CASSLGEYAGGAFF. CDR3 coding DNA: TGTGCCAGCAGCTTGGGAGAATACGCGGGTGGGGCTTTCTTT.

The chain combines TRBV30 with TRBJ1-2; possible D gene TRBD1, 5 bases. CDR3 length equals 12 residues. Germline CDR1 GTSNPN, CDR2 SVGIG (reference sequence). V was trimmed by 0 bases and J by 7 bases, leaving 9 bases between them. CDR3 DNA sequence: TGTGCCTGGAGTGTAGGGGTCGGTGGCTACACCTTC. Amino acids: CAWSVGVGGYTF. Full variable domain (remainder filled in from reference TRBV30 and TRBJ1-2): SQTIHQWPATLVQPVGSPLSLECTVEGTSNPNLYWYRQAAGRGLQLLFYSVGIGQISSEVPQNLSASRPQDRQFILSSKKLLLSDSGFYLCAWSVGVGGYTFGSGTRLTVV.